One and the same sample provided the 13 T cell receptor beta chains below, sequenced in a study of Graves' ophthalmopathy and Graves' hyperthyroidism (dated by TCRdb to about 2018). TCRdb shows the sequencer as Illumina HiSeq 2000. For repertoire sequencing, the TCR beta CDR3 regions were amplified from RNA transcripts. The first round of RT-PCR was done with HTBI primers and the Qiagen OneStep RT-PCR kit, and was followed by a second round of multiplex PCR, then size selection and purification. TCRdb itself trimmed the public reads at Q25 with fastp, ran MiXCR and retained productive beta chains. One record per CDR3 amino acid sequence lists the most common genes and DNA. This sample lists 220,000 or so distinct CDR3 sequences; about 22% were detected once. Roughly 42% of the sample lies in the top ten. Material: peripheral blood. These receptors were taken from a woman aged 45-60 years with Graves' ophthalmopathy. Donor details come from another sample of the same person, matched by shared clones.

The V call is TRBV6-1, the J call TRBJ2-7; 8 bases line up with TRBD2. Germline-derived CDR1 and CDR2 are MNHNS and SASEGT. CDR3 length equals 14 residues. Trimming removed 2 bases from V and 5 bases from J; junction bases left unmatched: 5. CDR3 nucleotides: TGTGCCAGCAGTGAACGGCGGGAGGCGGACGAGCAGTACTTC. As protein: CASSERREADEQYF.

This clonotype was seen many times. An end of the junction differs from the germline gene, which may be a read error. This chain joins TRBV28 and TRBJ2-5, with 7 bases that match TRBD1. Germline values: CDR1 MDHEN, CDR2 SYDVKM. The length of the CDR3 is 12 residues. The CDR3 bases are TGTGCCAGCAGTCTGCGACAGGGACCCCCTAGCTTC. It translates to CASSLRQGPPSF.

This clonotype was seen repeatedly, ten times or more. The J gene is TRBJ1-6, the V gene TRBV6-2 or TRBV6-3; D is unclear. CDR1 is MNHEY, CDR2 SVGEGT, per germline. The CDR3 has 15 amino acids. Between the trimmed V and J ends, which lost 0 bases and 7 bases, there was a span of 10 bases. CDR3 protein: CASSYSAESNSPLHF. For the CDR3, the DNA is TGTGCCAGCAGTTACTCAGCGGAAAGCAATTCACCCCTCCACTTT.

This clonotype occurred a few times. The genes are TRBV30 and TRBJ2-1; TRBD2 agrees at 8 bases. Germline assignment: CDR1 GTSNPN and CDR2 SVGIG (reference sequence). CDR3 length equals 15 residues. V shed 4 bases, J shed 7 bases, and the junction held 12 bases outside the gene matches. The CDR3 region is CAWTPGFSGKNEQFF. Here the CDR3 DNA reads TGTGCCTGGACCCCAGGTTTTAGCGGGAAAAATGAGCAGTTCTTC.

This clonotype was found many times. V and J are TRBV28 and TRBJ2-2; 9 bases map to TRBD2. V shed 3 bases, J shed 5 bases, and the junction held 4 bases outside the gene matches. The CDR3 is 15 residues long. Germline CDR1 MDHEN, CDR2 SYDVKM. The CDR3 reads CASSFLREGTGELFF. In DNA, the CDR3 is TGTGCCAGCAGTTTTTTGCGGGAGGGAACCGGGGAGCTGTTTTTT.

This clonotype was recorded many times. The chain employs TRBV7-9 and TRBJ1-5, with TRBD1 matching over 8 bases. CDR1 is SEHNR, CDR2 FQNEAQ, per germline (reference sequence). The V gene end was trimmed by 1 base and the J gene end by 6 bases; junction bases not matched to a gene: 11. CDR3 size: 17 residues. Here the CDR3 reads CASSLEGGGTGGQPQHF. As DNA, the CDR3 is TGTGCCAGCAGCTTAGAAGGGGGAGGGACAGGTGGTCAGCCCCAGCATTTT.

In this sample, this clonotype turned up many times. The genes are TRBV2 and TRBJ1-1; D gene uncertain. CDR3 size: 15 residues. Germline V gene sequence: CDR1 SNHLY, CDR2 FYNNEI. Trimming took off 5 bases at V and 1 base at J, with 14 bases between the two ends. CDR3 amino acids: CASSRFWTSNTEAFF. CDR3 DNA: TGTGCCAGCAGTAGATTTTGGACGTCGAACACTGAAGCTTTCTTT. Filled out from reference TRBV2 and TRBJ1-1, the complete variable domain reads EPEVTQTPSHQVTQMGQEVILRCVPISNHLYFYWYRQILGQKVEFLVSFYNNEISEKSEIFDDQFSVERPDGSNFTLKIRSTKLEDSAMYFCASSRFWTSNTEAFFGQGTRLTVV.

This clonotype was detected many times. The chain carries TRBV5-1 and TRBJ2-4, with 12 bases aligning to TRBD1. The CDR3 has 15 residues. Germline V gene data show CDR1 as SGHRS and CDR2 as YFSETQ. The trim removed 4 bases at V and 7 bases at J, leaving 6 bases unmatched. CDR3 in amino acids: CASSPGQGALNIQYF. In DNA, the CDR3 is TGCGCCAGCAGCCCGGGACAGGGGGCTTTGAACATTCAGTACTTC.

This clonotype occurred many times. The gene calls are TRBV12-3 or TRBV12-4 and TRBJ1-1, with 7 bases matching TRBD1. The length of the CDR3 is 13 residues. The junction had 4 bases not matched to a gene; V was cut back by 8 bases and J by 1 base. CDR3: CASLGQTNTEAFF. The CDR3 DNA reads TGTGCCAGCCTGGGACAGACGAACACTGAAGCTTTCTTT.

This clonotype was observed at least ten times. The chain recombines TRBV12-5 with TRBJ1-2; D is possibly TRBD1 (6 bases). The CDR3 is 13 amino acids. The germline V and J ends were trimmed by 1 base and 6 bases, with 9 bases remaining between them. CDR1 LGHNT and CDR2 FRNRAP come from the germline V gene. CDR3 DNA sequence: TGTGCTAGTGGTTTGGGACAGGTCGATGGCTACACCTTC. This codes for CASGLGQVDGYTF.

This clonotype was counted many times. The chain couples TRBV19 to TRBJ1-5; D gene uncertain. CDR1 is LNHDA, CDR2 SQIVND, per germline (reference sequence). The CDR3 is 17 amino acids. Deletions cut 3 bases from V and 0 bases from J, with 15 bases between. The CDR3 DNA is TGTGCCAGTAGTATTTATATGTCCGGACCTAGCAATCAGCCCCAGCATTTT. This gives the protein CASSIYMSGPSNQPQHF.

In DNA form, the CDR3 reads TGCAGTGCTAGCCCCGCCGCCGAGCAGTACTTC. It encodes CSASPAAEQYF. The chain recombines TRBV20-1 with TRBJ2-7; the D is unclear. Germline V gives CDR1 DFQATT, CDR2 SNEGSKA (reference sequence). Trimming stripped 3 bases from V and 6 bases from J, with 9 bases between. The CDR3 is made up of 11 amino acids.

The chain links TRBV28 to TRBJ2-2; 9 bases agree with TRBD2. This CDR3 comprises 16 residues. The germline gives CDR1 MDHEN, CDR2 SYDVKM. Unmatched junction bases numbered 5, after V lost 6 bases and J lost 0 bases. The chain's CDR3 is CASRPGLATNTGELFF. The CDR3 nucleotides read TGTGCCAGCAGGCCGGGACTAGCTACGAACACCGGGGAGCTGTTTTTT.